The 14 T cell receptor beta chains given below trace back to one sample, sequenced in a study of regulatory T cells in long-lasting Graves disease. Arm-PCR of CDR3 regions and iRepertoire HTBI primers were the basis on which TCR beta libraries were built. TCRdb reprocessed the multiplex PCR reads via MiXCR and lists one record per CDR3 protein. The sample consists of approximately 540,000 distinct CDR3 sequences, more than 10% of them appearing once. Time point described: newly diagnosed GD, antithyroid drugs for less than 3 months. Following extraction of RNA from PBMCs, that RNA was used to make the TCR library. This sample was also put to use in a study of T cells in Graves' hyperthyroidism and ophthalmopathy.

The source was peripheral blood mononuclear cells (PBMCs), collected at new diagnosis, from a patient treated with antithyroid drugs. These receptors originate from a woman in her twenties or thirties with Graves disease.

In this sample, this clonotype turned up many times. The V and J genes are TRBV30 and TRBJ1-1; D may be TRBD1 (6 bases). Trimming removed 4 bases from V and 4 bases from J, with 19 bases in between. This CDR3 contains 15 residues. In germline, CDR1 is GTSNPN, CDR2 SVGIG (reference sequence). CDR3: CAWISRGAVGTEAFF. CDR3 DNA: TGTGCCTGGATTTCTAGGGGGGCAGTTGGCACTGAAGCTTTCTTT.

This clonotype occurred many times. The CDR3 region is CASSLDFLAGANEQFF. CDR3 nucleotide sequence: TGTGCCAGCAGCTTAGATTTCCTAGCGGGAGCCAATGAGCAGTTCTTC. The rearrangement uses TRBV11-3 and TRBJ2-1, with 10 bases matching TRBD2. Germline trimming cut 0 bases from V and 6 bases from J; bases unmatched to any gene: 5. The CDR3 runs 16 residues. Germline loops: CDR1 SGHNT, CDR2 YENEEA.

This clonotype was recorded at least ten times. The chain has TRBV28 and TRBJ2-2, with TRBD1 matching over 9 bases. Germline lookup yields CDR1 MDHEN and CDR2 SYDVKM. The junction had 7 bases not matched to a gene; V was cut back by 6 bases and J by 5 bases. The CDR3 runs 15 residues. The CDR3 loop reads CASSSGQGETGELFF. The CDR3 DNA is TGTGCCAGCAGCTCGGGACAGGGAGAGACCGGGGAGCTGTTTTTT.

This clonotype has only a few counts. The chain couples TRBV30 to TRBJ2-5; TRBD2 matches at 7 bases. With 3 bases clipped from V and 9 bases from J, the junction kept 16 bases outside the gene matches. Germline V gives CDR1 GTSNPN, CDR2 SVGIG (reference sequence). The length of the CDR3 is 15 residues. CDR3 nucleotide sequence: TGTGCCTGGAGCCCCCCGACTAGCAGACGCCGGGCCCAGTACTTC. Amino acids: CAWSPPTSRRRAQYF.

This chain connects TRBV24-1 to TRBJ2-3; a weak D match, TRBD1 (5 bases). CDR1 and CDR2 from the germline V gene are KGHDR and SFDVKD. With 0 bases removed from V and 7 bases from J, the gap between germline ends came to 7 bases. The CDR3 totals 13 residues. The CDR3 sequence: CATSDLQGHTQYF. The CDR3 nucleotides are TGTGCCACCAGTGATTTGCAGGGTCATACGCAGTATTTT.

This clonotype has only a few counts. The V call is TRBV20-1, the J call TRBJ1-3; D ambiguous. Trimming removed 1 base from V and 0 bases from J, with 10 bases in between. The CDR3 spans 15 residues. Germline V CDR1 and CDR2: DFQATT, SNEGSKA (reference sequence). The CDR3 DNA sequence: TGCAGTGCTAGAGGGCAGCATAACTCTGGAAACACCATATATTTT. Encoded protein: CSARGQHNSGNTIYF.

The sample holds many counts of this clonotype. This chain connects TRBV6-2 or TRBV6-3 to TRBJ2-5, with TRBD2 matching 7 bases. Per germline, CDR1 MNHEY and CDR2 SVGEGT. The CDR3 contains 14 residues. The ends lost 8 bases at V and 5 bases at J; junction bases unmatched: 11. CDR3 sequence reads: CASGPGGPPETQYF. The DNA of the CDR3 is TGTGCCAGCGGGCCGGGGGGTCCGCCGGAGACCCAGTACTTC.

This chain connects TRBV20-1 to TRBJ2-1; 7 nucleotides match TRBD1. CDR1 DFQATT and CDR2 SNEGSKA come from the germline V gene (reference sequence). The CDR3 contains 12 residues. V lost 6 bases to trimming and J lost 5 bases; unmatched junction nucleotides: 4. The CDR3 loop reads CSAKTGHNEQFF. CDR3 bases: TGCAGTGCGAAGACAGGGCACAATGAGCAGTTCTTC.

This clonotype was counted ten times or more. V usage is TRBV11-3 and J usage is TRBJ2-1; 10 positions agree with TRBD1. Trimming took 5 bases from V and 2 from J; bases not matched to a gene: 3. The CDR3 spans 15 residues. Germline V gene lookup returns CDR1 SGHNT and CDR2 YENEEA. CDR3 residues: CASSRGTGAYNEQFF. The DNA for the CDR3 is TGTGCCAGCAGCAGAGGGACAGGGGCCTACAATGAGCAGTTCTTC.

A few counts support this clonotype. The genes are TRBV7-6 and TRBJ2-3, with TRBD2 matching over 9 bases. The CDR3 is 16 residues long. V shed 3 bases, J shed 5 bases, and the junction held 9 bases outside the gene matches. CDR1 is SGHVS, CDR2 FNYEAQ, per germline. CDR3 region: CASSFGAGGLGDTQYF. CDR3 coding DNA: TGTGCCAGCAGCTTCGGGGCGGGAGGGCTGGGAGATACGCAGTATTTT.

In its sample, this clonotype was seen many times. V and J are TRBV6-1 and TRBJ1-5, with a weak D call TRBD1 (5 bases). Germline CDR1 and CDR2: MNHNS and SASEGT. The V and J ends lost 6 bases and 3 bases respectively, with 12 bases between them. The CDR3 covers 14 residues. Here the CDR3 reads CASSDTGLNQPQHF. CDR3 nucleotides: TGTGCCAGCAGCGATACAGGACTCAATCAGCCCCAGCATTTT.

This clonotype was counted at least ten times. The chain uses TRBV7-9 and TRBJ1-3; TRBD1 matches at 10 bases. CDR3 length equals 19 residues. The germline V gene encodes CDR1 SEHNR and CDR2 FQNEAQ (reference sequence). With 5 bases clipped from V and 0 bases from J, the junction kept 13 bases outside the gene matches. CDR3 residues: CASSLPPGQGYHSGNTIYF. CDR3 in DNA: TGTGCCAGCAGCCTCCCTCCGGGACAGGGGTACCACTCTGGAAACACCATATATTTT.

The chain carries TRBV30 and TRBJ2-1; TRBD2 aligns across 7 bases. Germline CDR1 GTSNPN, CDR2 SVGIG (reference sequence). This CDR3 has 14 amino acids. The junction had 12 bases not matched to a gene; V was cut back by 8 bases and J by 5 bases. CDR3 nucleotide sequence: TGTGCCCCATCCCGGGGACTACCGAACAATGAGCAGTTCTTC. It encodes CAPSRGLPNNEQFF.

In its sample, this clonotype was seen many times. The J gene is TRBJ2-1, the V gene TRBV2; D is uncertain. Germline V gene data show CDR1 as SNHLY and CDR2 as FYNNEI. CDR3 length: 11 amino acids. The V and J ends lost 2 bases and 6 bases respectively, with 2 bases between them. The CDR3 region is CASSESNEQFF. The CDR3 bases are TGTGCCAGCAGTGAAAGCAATGAGCAGTTCTTC.